These T cell receptor beta chains were read from a single sample in a study of OX40 agonist ivuxolimab in advanced cancers. Measured with immunoSEQ multiplex PCR; TCRdb has only the in-frame clones, and not every one. The data hold around 60,000 clones, with about 90% observed a single time. Sequencing used CD4+ or CD8+ T cells sorted from blood, obtained in a trial of the OX40 agonist ivuxolimab. The source of these receptors is an adult with an advanced solid tumor such as melanoma, head and neck, liver or kidney cancer. Both conserved end residues are part of each CDR3. The order of the fields is V gene, J gene, clone size, D gene, CDR3 protein, CDR3 DNA. The D gene is left open where the match is weak. Size is stated for part of the rows, as once, few or many counts, or as a class when the clone is expanded.

v_call: TRBV6-5; j_call: TRBJ1-5; clone_size: .; d_call: .; cdr3_aa: CASSSQVNQPQHF; cdr3_nt: TGTGCCAGCAGTTCACAGGTAAATCAGCCCCAGCATTTT
v_call: TRBV28; j_call: TRBJ2-3; clone_size: .; d_call: .; cdr3_aa: CASSLTGSDTQYF; cdr3_nt: TGTGCCAGCAGCCTAACAGGGTCGGATACGCAGTATTTT
v_call: TRBV2; j_call: TRBJ1-2; clone_size: .; d_call: .; cdr3_aa: CASSTSLGSDYGYTF; cdr3_nt: TGTGCCAGCAGTACCTCATTGGGGTCTGACTATGGCTACACCTTC
v_call: TRBV5-1; j_call: TRBJ2-1; clone_size: .; d_call: TRBD2; cdr3_aa: CASSLATLAGVNEQFF; cdr3_nt: TGCGCCAGCAGCTTGGCTACCCTAGCGGGAGTCAATGAGCAGTTCTTC
v_call: TRBV6-5; j_call: TRBJ1-5; clone_size: .; d_call: TRBD1; cdr3_aa: CASSRQGRDQPQHF; cdr3_nt: TGTGCCAGCAGCAGACAGGGAAGGGATCAGCCCCAGCATTTT
v_call: TRBV4-3; j_call: TRBJ2-7; clone_size: .; d_call: TRBD2; cdr3_aa: CASSQDGPRMAGGYSEQYF; cdr3_nt: TGCGCCAGCAGCCAAGATGGACCTAGGATGGCGGGGGGTTACAGCGAGCAGTACTTC
v_call: TRBV28; j_call: TRBJ2-7; clone_size: once; d_call: .; cdr3_aa: CASRARDFNYEQYF; cdr3_nt: TGTGCCAGCAGGGCCCGGGACTTTAACTACGAGCAGTACTTC
v_call: TRBV5-6; j_call: TRBJ2-7; clone_size: .; d_call: .; cdr3_aa: CASSGTTGSYEQYF; cdr3_nt: TGTGCCAGCAGCGGAACGACAGGCTCCTACGAGCAGTACTTC
v_call: TRBV15; j_call: TRBJ2-5; clone_size: .; d_call: .; cdr3_aa: CATSRDSSRNQYF; cdr3_nt: TGTGCCACCAGCAGAGATTCCTCTAGGAACCAGTACTTC
v_call: TRBV5-1; j_call: TRBJ2-3; clone_size: .; d_call: .; cdr3_aa: CASREGLDTQYF; cdr3_nt: TGCGCCAGCAGAGAGGGGTTAGATACGCAGTATTTT
v_call: TRBV19; j_call: TRBJ2-1; clone_size: .; d_call: .; cdr3_aa: CASGPTPGSSYNEQFF; cdr3_nt: TGTGCCAGTGGGCCCACCCCGGGTTCGTCCTACAATGAGCAGTTCTTC
v_call: TRBV9; j_call: TRBJ2-1; clone_size: once; d_call: TRBD2; cdr3_aa: CASSATGTSSNEQFF; cdr3_nt: TGTGCCAGCAGCGCTACCGGGACTAGCAGCAATGAGCAGTTCTTC
v_call: TRBV6-1; j_call: TRBJ2-2; clone_size: .; d_call: .; cdr3_aa: CASTTKWDGGELFF; cdr3_nt: TGTGCCAGCACCACTAAGTGGGATGGCGGGGAGCTGTTTTTT
v_call: TRBV6-5; j_call: TRBJ1-1; clone_size: .; d_call: .; cdr3_aa: CASSYAGISEAFF; cdr3_nt: TGTGCCAGCAGTTACGCGGGGATATCTGAAGCTTTCTTT
v_call: TRBV7-9; j_call: TRBJ2-5; clone_size: .; d_call: .; cdr3_aa: CASSPAVVETQYF; cdr3_nt: TGTGCCAGCAGCCCTGCCGTGGTGGAGACCCAGTACTTC
v_call: TRBV6-6; j_call: TRBJ1-1; clone_size: .; d_call: .; cdr3_aa: CASSYSTGVNTEAFF; cdr3_nt: TGTGCCAGCAGTTACTCGACGGGTGTGAACACTGAAGCTTTCTTT
v_call: TRBV7-2; j_call: TRBJ2-2; clone_size: .; d_call: .; cdr3_aa: CASSLARGPTGELFF; cdr3_nt: TGTGCCAGCAGCTTAGCAAGAGGGCCCACCGGGGAGCTGTTTTTT
v_call: TRBV4-2; j_call: TRBJ2-1; clone_size: .; d_call: TRBD2; cdr3_aa: CASSQIMSGLSNEQFF; cdr3_nt: TGTGCCAGCAGCCAAATAATGTCGGGACTATCAAATGAGCAGTTCTTC
v_call: TRBV6-6; j_call: TRBJ1-2; clone_size: once; d_call: TRBD1; cdr3_aa: CASRNTGAWYGYTF; cdr3_nt: TGTGCCAGCAGAAATACAGGGGCGTGGTATGGCTACACCTTC
v_call: TRBV7-3; j_call: TRBJ1-2; clone_size: .; d_call: .; cdr3_aa: CASSPSKPNYGYTF; cdr3_nt: TGTGCCAGCAGCCCCTCAAAACCTAACTATGGCTACACCTTC
v_call: TRBV9; j_call: TRBJ2-1; clone_size: .; d_call: TRBD2; cdr3_aa: CASSLGTSGILYNEQFF; cdr3_nt: TGTGCCAGCAGCCTGGGGACTAGCGGGATCCTTTACAATGAGCAGTTCTTC
v_call: TRBV10-1; j_call: TRBJ2-3; clone_size: .; d_call: TRBD1; cdr3_aa: CASSAGTGAMDTQYF; cdr3_nt: TGCGCCAGCAGTGCCGGGACAGGGGCTATGGATACGCAGTATTTT
v_call: TRBV28; j_call: TRBJ2-7; clone_size: .; d_call: .; cdr3_aa: CASSDRNTYEQYF; cdr3_nt: TGTGCCAGCTCAGACCGAAATACCTACGAGCAGTACTTC
v_call: TRBV6-5; j_call: TRBJ2-3; clone_size: .; d_call: TRBD2; cdr3_aa: CASSLGLAGAQYF; cdr3_nt: TGTGCCAGCAGTTTGGGACTAGCGGGGGCGCAGTATTTT
v_call: TRBV27; j_call: TRBJ2-7; clone_size: once; d_call: .; cdr3_aa: CASRKLEGAREQYF; cdr3_nt: TGTGCCAGCAGAAAACTGGAGGGGGCGAGGGAGCAGTACTTC
v_call: TRBV6-5; j_call: TRBJ1-4; clone_size: .; d_call: TRBD1; cdr3_aa: CASSKTGGGEKLFF; cdr3_nt: TGTGCCAGCAGTAAGACAGGGGGCGGTGAAAAACTGTTTTTT
v_call: TRBV14; j_call: TRBJ1-3; clone_size: .; d_call: .; cdr3_aa: CASSQVGGESGNTIYF; cdr3_nt: TGTGCCAGCAGCCAAGTCGGAGGGGAGTCTGGAAACACCATATATTTT
v_call: TRBV5-5; j_call: TRBJ2-7; clone_size: .; d_call: TRBD1; cdr3_aa: CASRSMGQSSYEQYF; cdr3_nt: TGTGCCAGCAGATCAATGGGACAGTCCTCCTACGAGCAGTACTTC
v_call: TRBV7-2; j_call: TRBJ1-1; clone_size: .; d_call: .; cdr3_aa: CASSSLPTAYNTEAFF; cdr3_nt: TGTGCCAGCAGCAGTCTCCCTACAGCTTACAACACTGAAGCTTTCTTT
v_call: TRBV28; j_call: TRBJ2-3; clone_size: once; d_call: TRBD2; cdr3_aa: CASRGSGRAQHTQYF; cdr3_nt: TGTGCCAGCAGGGGAAGCGGGAGGGCACAACATACGCAGTATTTT
v_call: TRBV28; j_call: TRBJ2-1; clone_size: .; d_call: TRBD2; cdr3_aa: CASNSPNLAGGGYEQFF; cdr3_nt: TGTGCCAGCAACTCCCCCAATTTAGCGGGAGGGGGGTATGAGCAGTTCTTC
v_call: TRBV5-1; j_call: TRBJ2-3; clone_size: .; d_call: TRBD2; cdr3_aa: CASSLAGLAVGDTQYF; cdr3_nt: TGCGCCAGCAGCTTGGCCGGGCTAGCGGTCGGAGATACGCAGTATTTT
v_call: TRBV28; j_call: TRBJ2-7; clone_size: .; d_call: TRBD2; cdr3_aa: CASSFLIGEGYEQYF; cdr3_nt: TGTGCCAGCAGTTTTCTTATTGGGGAGGGCTACGAGCAGTACTTC
v_call: TRBV2; j_call: TRBJ2-5; clone_size: .; d_call: TRBD1; cdr3_aa: CASQATGIQTQYF; cdr3_nt: TGTGCCAGCCAGGCGACAGGGATACAGACCCAGTACTTC
v_call: TRBV6-5; j_call: TRBJ2-5; clone_size: .; d_call: .; cdr3_aa: CASSSPGERQTQYF; cdr3_nt: TGTGCCAGCAGTTCCCCGGGGGAGCGTCAGACCCAGTACTTC
v_call: TRBV5-4; j_call: TRBJ2-1; clone_size: .; d_call: TRBD1; cdr3_aa: CASSKTGNVYNEQFF; cdr3_nt: TGTGCCAGCAGCAAGACAGGGAACGTCTACAATGAGCAGTTCTTC
v_call: TRBV9; j_call: TRBJ2-2; clone_size: .; d_call: .; cdr3_aa: CASSPAMRLGHTGELFF; cdr3_nt: TGTGCCAGCAGCCCCGCGATGAGACTAGGGCACACCGGGGAGCTGTTTTTT
v_call: TRBV7-8; j_call: TRBJ1-4; clone_size: once; d_call: .; cdr3_aa: CASSPRGGEKLFF; cdr3_nt: TGTGCCAGCAGTCCCAGGGGAGGTGAAAAACTGTTTTTT
v_call: TRBV10-1; j_call: TRBJ1-5; clone_size: once; d_call: .; cdr3_aa: CASSSGIRGDQPQHF; cdr3_nt: TGCGCCAGCAGCTCAGGGATTCGTGGTGATCAGCCCCAGCATTTT
v_call: TRBV5-4; j_call: TRBJ2-2; clone_size: .; d_call: .; cdr3_aa: CASSSGLHSGELFF; cdr3_nt: TGTGCCAGCAGCTCTGGACTTCACTCCGGGGAGCTGTTTTTT
v_call: TRBV19; j_call: TRBJ1-1; clone_size: .; d_call: TRBD1; cdr3_aa: CASSIDRGGSTEAFF; cdr3_nt: TGTGCCAGTAGTATCGACAGGGGAGGTAGCACTGAAGCTTTCTTT
v_call: TRBV28; j_call: TRBJ2-1; clone_size: .; d_call: TRBD2; cdr3_aa: CASSHSGIEQFF; cdr3_nt: TGTGCCAGCAGCCATAGCGGGATAGAGCAGTTCTTC
v_call: TRBV6-1; j_call: TRBJ2-5; clone_size: .; d_call: .; cdr3_aa: CASSELRGGETQYF; cdr3_nt: TGTGCCAGCAGTGAATTGAGAGGAGGAGAGACCCAGTACTTC
v_call: TRBV29-1; j_call: TRBJ1-1; clone_size: .; d_call: .; cdr3_aa: CSVGEVVGAWGTEAFF; cdr3_nt: TGCAGCGTTGGGGAAGTAGTGGGGGCGTGGGGCACTGAAGCTTTCTTT
v_call: TRBV30; j_call: TRBJ1-2; clone_size: .; d_call: .; cdr3_aa: CAWRQGEYYGYTF; cdr3_nt: TGTGCCTGGAGACAGGGAGAGTACTATGGCTACACCTTC
v_call: TRBV19; j_call: TRBJ1-2; clone_size: .; d_call: TRBD1; cdr3_aa: CASTGTGQVYGYTF; cdr3_nt: TGTGCCAGTACCGGGACAGGTCAAGTCTATGGCTACACCTTC
v_call: TRBV5-1; j_call: TRBJ2-3; clone_size: .; d_call: .; cdr3_aa: CASSLEAGGPSSTDTQYF; cdr3_nt: TGCGCCAGCAGCTTGGAAGCAGGGGGGCCCTCTAGCACAGATACGCAGTATTTT
v_call: TRBV10-3; j_call: TRBJ1-2; clone_size: .; d_call: .; cdr3_aa: CAISESRVGGYTF; cdr3_nt: TGTGCCATCAGTGAGTCTCGGGTTGGTGGCTACACCTTC
v_call: TRBV30; j_call: TRBJ2-7; clone_size: .; d_call: TRBD1; cdr3_aa: CAWCRTGGFLGNEQYF; cdr3_nt: TGTGCCTGGTGCCGGACAGGGGGGTTCCTCGGGAACGAGCAGTACTTC
v_call: TRBV6-1; j_call: TRBJ2-3; clone_size: .; d_call: .; cdr3_aa: CASSSQLTTDTQYF; cdr3_nt: TGTGCCAGCAGTAGTCAACTGACCACAGATACGCAGTATTTT
v_call: TRBV18; j_call: TRBJ1-2; clone_size: .; d_call: .; cdr3_aa: CASSPEANYGYTF; cdr3_nt: TGTGCCAGCTCACCAGAGGCTAACTATGGCTACACCTTC
v_call: TRBV11-3; j_call: TRBJ2-1; clone_size: .; d_call: TRBD2; cdr3_aa: CASSRTSDPSYNEQFF; cdr3_nt: TGTGCCAGCAGTCGAACTAGCGATCCTTCCTACAATGAGCAGTTCTTC
v_call: TRBV19; j_call: TRBJ2-1; clone_size: .; d_call: .; cdr3_aa: CASSTFNEQFF; cdr3_nt: TGTGCCAGTAGTACCTTCAATGAGCAGTTCTTC
v_call: TRBV9; j_call: TRBJ2-5; clone_size: .; d_call: TRBD2; cdr3_aa: CASSVAAYGLARETQYF; cdr3_nt: TGTGCCAGCAGCGTAGCGGCCTACGGACTAGCTCGCGAGACCCAGTACTTC